This TCR beta chain is drawn from a study of Ad26.COV2.S vaccination and SARS-CoV-2 variants. Noted treatment: some 19 received Ad26.COV2.S at low or high dose, single or two shots; a few received placebo; per-sample allocation not given. Collection of the samples took place on day 63 after the first injection of vaccine or placebo. The V and J ends lost 2 bases and 5 bases, in that order; junction bases with no gene match: 8. CDR3 length: 15 residues. CDR1 and CDR2 (germline): SEHNR, FQNEAQ (reference sequence). Sequencing was performed with immunoSEQ multiplex PCR; in TCRdb, only in-frame clones are kept and a portion is missing. The table includes hundreds of thousands of clones, around four fifths detected once.

The sequencing used peripheral blood, collected in a trial of Ad26.COV2.S vaccine versus placebo. The chain couples TRBV7-9 to TRBJ1-1; 7 positions match TRBD1. The origin of this receptor is a person between 18 and 59 years old who received the Ad26.COV2.S COVID-19 vaccine or a placebo. The CDR3 DNA is TGTGCCAGCAGCTTACCACAGGGGCGAGGGACTGAAGCTTTCTTT. Encoded protein: CASSLPQGRGTEAFF. Full variable domain (outside the CDR3, taken from reference TRBV7-9 and TRBJ1-1): DTGVSQNPRHKITKRGQNVTFRCDPISEHNRLYWYRQTLGQGPEFLTYFQNEAQLEKSRLLSDRFSAERPKGSFSTLEIQRTEQGDSAMYLCASSLPQGRGTEAFFGQGTRLTVV.